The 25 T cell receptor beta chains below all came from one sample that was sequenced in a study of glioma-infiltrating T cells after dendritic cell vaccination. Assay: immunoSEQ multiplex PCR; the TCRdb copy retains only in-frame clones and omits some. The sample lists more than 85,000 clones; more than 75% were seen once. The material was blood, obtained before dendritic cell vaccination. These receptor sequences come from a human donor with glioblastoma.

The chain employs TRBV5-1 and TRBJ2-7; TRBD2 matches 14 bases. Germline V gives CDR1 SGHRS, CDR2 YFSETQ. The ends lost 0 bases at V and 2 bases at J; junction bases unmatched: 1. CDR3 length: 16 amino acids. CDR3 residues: CASSLVTSGGAYEQYF. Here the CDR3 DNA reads TGCGCCAGCAGCTTGGTGACTAGCGGGGGGGCCTACGAGCAGTACTTC.

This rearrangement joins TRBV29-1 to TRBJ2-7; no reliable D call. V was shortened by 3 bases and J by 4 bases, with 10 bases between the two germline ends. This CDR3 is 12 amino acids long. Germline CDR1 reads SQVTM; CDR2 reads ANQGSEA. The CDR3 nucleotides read TGCAGCGTTGATAGGCTAGAGTACGAGCAGTACTTC. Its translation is CSVDRLEYEQYF.

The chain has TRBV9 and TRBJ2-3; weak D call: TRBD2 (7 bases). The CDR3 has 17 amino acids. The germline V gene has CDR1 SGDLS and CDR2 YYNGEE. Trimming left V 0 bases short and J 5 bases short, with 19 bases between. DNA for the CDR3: TGTGCCAGCAGCGTAGTAGGGTCGGGGGGCAGTGGAGATACGCAGTATTTT. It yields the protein CASSVVGSGGSGDTQYF.

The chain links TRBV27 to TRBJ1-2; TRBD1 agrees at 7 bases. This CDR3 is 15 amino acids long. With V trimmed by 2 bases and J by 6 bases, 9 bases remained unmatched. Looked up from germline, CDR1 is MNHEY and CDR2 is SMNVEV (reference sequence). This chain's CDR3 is CASSLATGEMNGYTF. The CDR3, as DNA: TGTGCCAGCAGTTTAGCAACAGGGGAGATGAATGGCTACACCTTC.

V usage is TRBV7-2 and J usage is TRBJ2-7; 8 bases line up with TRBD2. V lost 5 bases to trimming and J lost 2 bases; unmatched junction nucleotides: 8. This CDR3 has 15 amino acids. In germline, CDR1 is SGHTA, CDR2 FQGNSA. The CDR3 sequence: CASSPGGAGTYEQYF. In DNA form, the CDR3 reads TGTGCCAGCAGCCCGGGGGGGGCGGGGACCTACGAGCAGTACTTC.

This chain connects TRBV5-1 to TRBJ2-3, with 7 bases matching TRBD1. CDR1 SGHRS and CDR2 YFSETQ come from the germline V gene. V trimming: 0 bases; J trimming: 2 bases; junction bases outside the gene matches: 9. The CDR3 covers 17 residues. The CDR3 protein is CASSLGGLGTVTDTQYF. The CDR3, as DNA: TGCGCCAGCAGCTTGGGCGGGCTGGGGACAGTCACAGATACGCAGTATTTT.

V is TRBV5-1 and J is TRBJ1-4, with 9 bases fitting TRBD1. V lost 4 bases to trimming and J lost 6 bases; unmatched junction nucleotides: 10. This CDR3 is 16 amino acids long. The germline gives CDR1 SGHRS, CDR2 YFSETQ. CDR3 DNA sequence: TGCGCCAGCAGCCACCCGGGACAGGGAAAGGATGAAAAACTGTTTTTT. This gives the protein CASSHPGQGKDEKLFF.

In DNA form, the CDR3 reads TGTGCCAGCTCACCACCGAGGGAGAAGCCCACTGAAGCTTTCTTT. Its translation is CASSPPREKPTEAFF. V gene TRBV18 combines with J gene TRBJ1-1; D gene unclear. The CDR3 is made up of 15 amino acids. Trimming pared 0 bases from V and 4 bases from J, leaving 12 bases between. CDR1 and CDR2 from the germline V gene are KGHSH and LQKENI.

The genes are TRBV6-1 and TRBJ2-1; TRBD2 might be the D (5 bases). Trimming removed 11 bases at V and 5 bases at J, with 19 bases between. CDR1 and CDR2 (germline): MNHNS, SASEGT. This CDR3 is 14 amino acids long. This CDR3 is CAVLEVISDNEQFF. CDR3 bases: TGTGCCGTACTAGAGGTGATTTCCGACAATGAGCAGTTCTTC.

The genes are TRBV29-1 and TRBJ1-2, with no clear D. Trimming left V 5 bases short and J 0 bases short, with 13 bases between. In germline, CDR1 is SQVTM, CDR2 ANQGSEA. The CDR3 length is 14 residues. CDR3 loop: CSVRGWEPNYGYTF. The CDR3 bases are TGCAGCGTTCGCGGGTGGGAACCTAACTATGGCTACACCTTC.

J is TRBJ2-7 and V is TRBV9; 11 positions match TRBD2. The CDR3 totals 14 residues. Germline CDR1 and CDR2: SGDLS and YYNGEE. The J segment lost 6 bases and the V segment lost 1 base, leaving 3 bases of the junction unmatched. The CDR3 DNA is TGTGCCAGCAGCGTAACTAGCGGGAGTCTCGAGCAGTACTTC. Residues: CASSVTSGSLEQYF.

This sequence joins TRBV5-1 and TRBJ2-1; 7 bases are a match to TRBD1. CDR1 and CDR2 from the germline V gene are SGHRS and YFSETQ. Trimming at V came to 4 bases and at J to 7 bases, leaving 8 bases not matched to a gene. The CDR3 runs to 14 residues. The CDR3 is CASSPGTVGNEQFF. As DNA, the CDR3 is TGCGCCAGCAGCCCGGGGACAGTTGGAAATGAGCAGTTCTTC. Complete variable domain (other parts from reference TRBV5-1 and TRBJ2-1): KAGVTQTPRYLIKTRGQQVTLSCSPISGHRSVSWYQQTPGQGLQFLFEYFSETQRNKGNFPGRFSGRQFSNSRSEMNVSTLELGDSALYLCASSPGTVGNEQFFGPGTRLTVL.

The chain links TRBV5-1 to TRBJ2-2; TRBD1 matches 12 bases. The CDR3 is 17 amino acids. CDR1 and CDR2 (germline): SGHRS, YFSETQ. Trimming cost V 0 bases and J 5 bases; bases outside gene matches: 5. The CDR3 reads CASSLAGQGAYTGELFF. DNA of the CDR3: TGCGCCAGCAGCTTGGCGGGACAGGGGGCTTATACCGGGGAGCTGTTTTTT.

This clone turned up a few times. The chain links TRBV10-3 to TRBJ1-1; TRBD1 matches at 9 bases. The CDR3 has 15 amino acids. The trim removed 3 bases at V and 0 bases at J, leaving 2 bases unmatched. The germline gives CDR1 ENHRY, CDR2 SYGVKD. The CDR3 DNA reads TGTGCCATCAGTGAAGGGACAGGGATGAACACTGAAGCTTTCTTT. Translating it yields CAISEGTGMNTEAFF.

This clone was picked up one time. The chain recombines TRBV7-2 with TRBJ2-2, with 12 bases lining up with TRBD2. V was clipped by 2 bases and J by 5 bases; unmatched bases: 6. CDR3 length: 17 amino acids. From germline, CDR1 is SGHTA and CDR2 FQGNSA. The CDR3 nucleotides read TGTGCCAGCAGCTTATTAGGCGGGACTAGCGGGACCGGGGAGCTGTTTTTT. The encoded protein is CASSLLGGTSGTGELFF.

DNA of the CDR3: TGTGCCAGCTCACCACTAGGACTAGCGGGAAACGAGCAGTACTTC. Translated, it gives CASSPLGLAGNEQYF. The V call is TRBV18, the J call TRBJ2-7; 12 bases align to TRBD2. Germline V gene data show CDR1 as KGHSH and CDR2 as LQKENI. The junction had 3 bases not matched to a gene; V was cut back by 1 base and J by 5 bases. The CDR3 spans 15 residues.

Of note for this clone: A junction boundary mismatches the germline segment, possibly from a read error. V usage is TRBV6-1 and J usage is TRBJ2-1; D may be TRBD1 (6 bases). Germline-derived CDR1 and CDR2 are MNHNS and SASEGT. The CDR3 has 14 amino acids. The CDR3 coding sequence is TGTGCCGGCAGTGAAACGGACAGCTACAATGAGCAGTTCTTC. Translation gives CAGSETDSYNEQFF.

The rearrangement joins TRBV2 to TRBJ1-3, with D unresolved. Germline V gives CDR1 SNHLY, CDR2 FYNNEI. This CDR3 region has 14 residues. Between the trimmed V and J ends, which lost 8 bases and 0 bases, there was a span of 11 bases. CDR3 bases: TGTGCCAGCCACATGGGGAGCTCTGGAAACACCATATATTTT. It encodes CASHMGSSGNTIYF.

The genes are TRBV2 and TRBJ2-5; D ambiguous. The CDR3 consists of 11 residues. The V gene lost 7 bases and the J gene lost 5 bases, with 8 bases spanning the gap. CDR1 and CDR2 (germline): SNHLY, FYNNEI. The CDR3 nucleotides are TGTGCCAGCACTGGTACTGAGACCCAGTACTTC. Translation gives CASTGTETQYF. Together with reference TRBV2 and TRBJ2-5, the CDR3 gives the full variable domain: EPEVTQTPSHQVTQMGQEVILRCVPISNHLYFYWYRQILGQKVEFLVSFYNNEISEKSEIFDDQFSVERPDGSNFTLKIRSTKLEDSAMYFCASTGTETQYFGPGTRLLVL.

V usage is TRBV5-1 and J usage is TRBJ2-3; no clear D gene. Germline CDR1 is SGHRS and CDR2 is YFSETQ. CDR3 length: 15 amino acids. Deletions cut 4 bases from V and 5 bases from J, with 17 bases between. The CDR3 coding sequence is TGCGCCAGCAGCCCGCGGCAGCGCGACGTAGATACGCAGTATTTT. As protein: CASSPRQRDVDTQYF. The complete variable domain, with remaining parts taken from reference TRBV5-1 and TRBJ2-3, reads KAGVTQTPRYLIKTRGQQVTLSCSPISGHRSVSWYQQTPGQGLQFLFEYFSETQRNKGNFPGRFSGRQFSNSRSEMNVSTLELGDSALYLCASSPRQRDVDTQYFGPGTRLTVL.

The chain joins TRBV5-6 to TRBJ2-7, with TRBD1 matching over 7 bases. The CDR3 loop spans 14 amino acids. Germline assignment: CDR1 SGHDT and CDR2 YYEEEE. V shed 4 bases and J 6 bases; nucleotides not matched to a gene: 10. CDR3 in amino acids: CASSPWGRGFEQYF. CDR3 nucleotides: TGTGCCAGCAGCCCGTGGGGCAGGGGGTTCGAGCAGTACTTC.

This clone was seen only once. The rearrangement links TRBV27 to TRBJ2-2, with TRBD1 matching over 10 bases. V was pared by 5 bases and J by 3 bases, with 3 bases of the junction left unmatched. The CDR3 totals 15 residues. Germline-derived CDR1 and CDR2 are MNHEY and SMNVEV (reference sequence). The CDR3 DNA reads TGTGCCAGCAGTACCGGGACAGGGGACACCGGGGAGCTGTTTTTT. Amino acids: CASSTGTGDTGELFF.

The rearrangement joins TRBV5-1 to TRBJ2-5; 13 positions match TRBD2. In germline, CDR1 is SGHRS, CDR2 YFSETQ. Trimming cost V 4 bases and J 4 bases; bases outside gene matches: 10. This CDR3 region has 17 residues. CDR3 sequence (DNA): TGCGCCAGCAGCGGAGGGACTAGCGGGGCGGGAGGAGAGACCCAGTACTTC. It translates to CASSGGTSGAGGETQYF.

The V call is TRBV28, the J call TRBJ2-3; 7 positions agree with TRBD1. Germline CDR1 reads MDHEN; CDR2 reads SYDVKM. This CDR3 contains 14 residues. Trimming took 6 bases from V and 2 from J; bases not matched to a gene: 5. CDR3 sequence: CASRTQGNTDTQYF. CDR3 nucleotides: TGTGCCAGCAGGACACAGGGGAACACAGATACGCAGTATTTT.

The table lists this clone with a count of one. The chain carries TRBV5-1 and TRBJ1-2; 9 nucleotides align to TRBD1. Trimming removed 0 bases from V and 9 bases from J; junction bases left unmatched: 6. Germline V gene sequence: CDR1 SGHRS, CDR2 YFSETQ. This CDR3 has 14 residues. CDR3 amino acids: CASSLGMGTGSYTF. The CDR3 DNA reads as TGCGCCAGCAGCTTGGGGATGGGGACAGGGAGCTACACCTTC.